This T cell receptor (beta chain) comes out of a study of blood T cell repertoires in COVID-19 (dated by TCRdb to between 2020 and 2021). Regarding the study in general: Samples from collaborators originated in the United States, Italy and Spain and spanned both the acute and convalescent phases of COVID-19. The sample metadata nearly always contained a de-identified subject ID, COVID-19 status, age in years and sex. HLA class I and class II types, where available, came from metadata supplied by the sample provider rather than from assay-based typing. The material from the prospective study consisted of cDNA or gDNA derived from T cells, B-cell-depleted T cells, or PBMCs. Samples came from the ongoing ImmuneRACE study (first 160 participants) plus 1,254 subjects from 6 global collaborators. The dataset comprised deeply sampled blood TCRbeta repertoires from subjects exposed to, actively infected with, or recovered from COVID-19. The repertoires were made available in a free public database intended to serve as a resource for research on the immune response to SARS-CoV-2. General study outcomes and caveats: How much clinical and demographic metadata was included differed by source and by participant, and the metadata was provided uncurated.

TCRbeta CDR3 regions were amplified from genomic DNA using the immunoSEQ Assay, a bias-controlled multiplex PCR. Concerning the study's data processing: Within the assay, amplification of reference gene primers was used to estimate how many nucleated cells each sample contained. To quantify the absolute abundance of each unique TCRbeta CDR3 rearrangement, sequence reads were collapsed and filtered. Productive Simpson clonality was computed per sample as the square root of Simpson's diversity index over productive rearrangements. The immuneACCESS repertoire file appears here via TCRdb, limited to in-frame rearrangements. These files lack a portion of the clones; in checked studies, under half of the deficit traces to unresolved V genes, and the cause of the others is not known. The V and J calls and clone size were taken over from that table, and D and trimming were inferred from the DNA. Recorded for this sample are about 130,000 clones; 86% of them occurred a single time. The top ten clones comprise 2% to 2.5% of the sample.

In the prospective study, participants were roughly 18 to 95 years old, resided in 24 geographic areas of the United States, and were enrolled through a virtual design. In the prospective study, participants were assigned to cohorts based on the clinical history participants reported in a screening survey and a study questionnaire. For ImmuneRACE Cohort 3, a participant was defined as recovered based on two consecutive negative NP/OP PCR tests, clearance by a healthcare professional, or resolution of symptoms. In the prospective study, whole blood, serum and a nasopharyngeal or oropharyngeal swab were collected from each participant by mobile phlebotomists. Participants in the prospective study had the option to provide additional blood draws and questionnaires over a roughly 2-month period. Prospective study blood samples were shipped either frozen or at room temperature before DNA extraction.

Concerning this clone: The antigen this receptor binds is unknown. No much larger clone exists at a distance of one base, and base qualities are not known.

The sequencing input was PBMCs or T cells enriched from blood (not recorded which). The origin of this receptor is a woman between 45 and 65 years old who had recovered from COVID-19.

The DNA is as follows: TGCGCCAGCAGCCGGACGCCGGCAGGGCCCTCTGGAAACACCATATATTTT. This codes for CASSRTPAGPSGNTIYF. The chain is assembled from TRBV4-1 and TRBJ1-3; the best D guess is TRBD1, with 5 bases matching. From a lookup of the germline V gene, CDR1 and CDR2 are MGHRA and YSYEKL. The germline ends are 16 bases apart after V is trimmed by 4 bases and J by 0 bases. Taken from cysteine to phenylalanine, the CDR3 has 17 residues. The DNA shown is the 51-base CDR3, in frame from base 1.